The rows below give T cell receptor beta chains drawn from one sample of a study of T cell responses to AZD1222 COVID-19 vaccine. The repertoire was sequenced with immunoSEQ multiplex PCR; TCRdb's copy has only in-frame clones and lacks some. In the table there are some 200,000 clones, about 92% of which are singletons. Sequenced here: peripheral blood, sampled on day 0 of MenACWY control vaccination. The receptors were sampled from an adult in good health. Both conserved end residues are part of each CDR3. The order of the fields is V gene, clone size, D gene, J gene, CDR3 protein, CDR3 DNA. The D gene is left open where the match is weak. The size of a clone is reported for some rows only, either as once, few or many, or as a class for expanded clones.

v_gene: TRBV3-1/TRBV3-2
abundance: .
d_gene: TRBD1
j_gene: TRBJ1-2
CDR3aa: CASRSQGNYGYTF
CDR3nt: TGTGCCAGCAGGTCACAGGGGAACTATGGCTACACCTTC

v_gene: TRBV5-1
abundance: .
d_gene: .
j_gene: TRBJ1-1
CDR3aa: CASSLLVGGTEAFF
CDR3nt: TGCGCCAGCAGCTTGTTAGTAGGGGGCACTGAAGCTTTCTTT

v_gene: TRBV5-1
abundance: .
d_gene: .
j_gene: TRBJ2-2
CDR3aa: CASRRRGAGDTGELFF
CDR3nt: TGCGCCAGCAGACGACGAGGAGCAGGGGACACCGGGGAGCTGTTTTTT

v_gene: TRBV3-1/TRBV3-2
abundance: .
d_gene: .
j_gene: TRBJ1-4
CDR3aa: CASSPPSGTLAEKLFF
CDR3nt: TGTGCCAGCAGCCCCCCATCCGGGACATTAGCCGAAAAACTGTTTTTT

v_gene: TRBV5-1
abundance: .
d_gene: TRBD2
j_gene: TRBJ2-7
CDR3aa: CASSLTGTSSYEQYF
CDR3nt: TGCGCCAGCAGCTTGACCGGGACTAGCTCCTACGAGCAGTACTTC

v_gene: TRBV9
abundance: .
d_gene: TRBD2
j_gene: TRBJ2-2
CDR3aa: CASSVLAGGPSAGELFF
CDR3nt: TGTGCCAGCAGCGTACTGGCGGGGGGGCCCTCCGCCGGGGAGCTGTTTTTT

v_gene: TRBV9
abundance: .
d_gene: .
j_gene: TRBJ1-2
CDR3aa: CASSVDREGGYGYTF
CDR3nt: TGTGCCAGCAGCGTAGACAGGGAGGGCGGTTATGGCTACACCTTC

v_gene: TRBV7-2
abundance: .
d_gene: .
j_gene: TRBJ2-5
CDR3aa: CASSLNPGLAVETQYF
CDR3nt: TGTGCCAGCAGCCTAAATCCGGGCCTTGCGGTTGAGACCCAGTACTTC

v_gene: TRBV6-5
abundance: once
d_gene: .
j_gene: TRBJ1-2
CDR3aa: CASSYGQSGNYGYTF
CDR3nt: TGTGCCAGCAGTTACGGACAGTCAGGGAACTATGGCTACACCTTC

v_gene: TRBV10-3
abundance: once
d_gene: TRBD1
j_gene: TRBJ1-4
CDR3aa: CAIKGTENEKLFF
CDR3nt: TGTGCCATCAAGGGGACAGAGAATGAAAAACTGTTTTTT

v_gene: TRBV30
abundance: .
d_gene: .
j_gene: TRBJ1-6
CDR3aa: CAWSADLSNSPLHF
CDR3nt: TGTGCCTGGAGTGCAGACCTCTCCAATTCACCCCTCCACTTT

v_gene: TRBV6-1
abundance: .
d_gene: .
j_gene: TRBJ1-5
CDR3aa: CASSEYGGSNQPQHF
CDR3nt: TGTGCCAGCAGTGAATACGGGGGAAGCAATCAGCCCCAGCATTTT

v_gene: TRBV28
abundance: .
d_gene: .
j_gene: TRBJ1-5
CDR3aa: CASKGTNQPQHF
CDR3nt: TGTGCCAGCAAGGGGACTAATCAGCCCCAGCATTTT

v_gene: TRBV4-2
abundance: .
d_gene: .
j_gene: TRBJ1-4
CDR3aa: CASSVQGLNEKLFF
CDR3nt: TGTGCCAGCAGCGTCCAGGGGTTAAATGAAAAACTGTTTTTT

v_gene: TRBV30
abundance: .
d_gene: TRBD1
j_gene: TRBJ1-4
CDR3aa: CAWSVRQGGEKLFF
CDR3nt: TGTGCCTGGAGTGTGCGACAGGGAGGAGAAAAACTGTTTTTT

v_gene: TRBV3-1/TRBV3-2
abundance: .
d_gene: .
j_gene: TRBJ2-3
CDR3aa: CASSLTFRTDTQYF
CDR3nt: TGTGCCAGCAGCCTAACGTTCCGCACAGATACGCAGTATTTT

v_gene: TRBV4-2
abundance: once
d_gene: .
j_gene: TRBJ1-1
CDR3aa: CASSQDFGRLNTEAFF
CDR3nt: TGTGCCAGCAGCCAAGATTTTGGCAGATTGAACACTGAAGCTTTCTTT

v_gene: TRBV2
abundance: .
d_gene: TRBD1
j_gene: TRBJ1-4
CDR3aa: CASSESEQGNEKLFF
CDR3nt: TGTGCCAGCAGTGAAAGCGAACAGGGGAATGAAAAACTGTTTTTT

v_gene: TRBV15
abundance: .
d_gene: TRBD2
j_gene: TRBJ2-1
CDR3aa: CATSRDPAGGPHEQFF
CDR3nt: TGTGCCACCAGCAGAGATCCGGCGGGGGGGCCCCATGAGCAGTTCTTC

v_gene: TRBV7-8
abundance: .
d_gene: .
j_gene: TRBJ1-2
CDR3aa: CASSLASASPFYGYTF
CDR3nt: TGTGCCAGCAGCTTAGCGTCAGCGTCCCCTTTCTATGGCTACACCTTC

v_gene: TRBV10-1
abundance: .
d_gene: .
j_gene: TRBJ1-4
CDR3aa: CASGAASNEKLFF
CDR3nt: TGCGCCAGCGGGGCAGCCTCTAATGAAAAACTGTTTTTT

v_gene: TRBV4-1
abundance: .
d_gene: TRBD1
j_gene: TRBJ1-1
CDR3aa: CASSQEGTGLYEAFF
CDR3nt: TGCGCCAGCAGCCAAGAAGGGACAGGGCTCTATGAAGCTTTCTTT

v_gene: TRBV13
abundance: .
d_gene: .
j_gene: TRBJ2-1
CDR3aa: CASSVSRAYNEQFF
CDR3nt: TGTGCCAGCAGTGTTAGTCGGGCCTACAATGAGCAGTTCTTC

v_gene: TRBV28
abundance: .
d_gene: .
j_gene: TRBJ1-6
CDR3aa: CASRGTSNLALHF
CDR3nt: TGTGCCAGCCGGGGGACATCCAACTTGGCCCTCCACTTT

v_gene: TRBV11-3
abundance: .
d_gene: .
j_gene: TRBJ2-3
CDR3aa: CASSLGYMGGAGSTDTQYF
CDR3nt: TGTGCCAGCAGCTTGGGATATATGGGGGGCGCGGGAAGCACAGATACGCAGTATTTT

v_gene: TRBV2
abundance: .
d_gene: .
j_gene: TRBJ1-5
CDR3aa: CASSTGGRNQPQHF
CDR3nt: TGTGCCAGCAGTACCGGCGGTCGTAATCAGCCCCAGCATTTT

v_gene: TRBV2
abundance: once
d_gene: .
j_gene: TRBJ2-7
CDR3aa: CASSDQSGGSYEQYF
CDR3nt: TGTGCCAGCAGTGACCAGTCAGGGGGGAGTTACGAGCAGTACTTC

v_gene: TRBV5-1
abundance: .
d_gene: .
j_gene: TRBJ1-5
CDR3aa: CASSLGQGGSQPQHF
CDR3nt: TGCGCCAGCAGCTTGGGGCAGGGAGGCAGTCAGCCCCAGCATTTT

v_gene: TRBV28
abundance: .
d_gene: .
j_gene: TRBJ1-5
CDR3aa: CASRTPGPSQPQHF
CDR3nt: TGTGCCAGCAGGACTCCGGGACCTTCACAGCCCCAGCATTTT

v_gene: TRBV5-1
abundance: few
d_gene: TRBD1
j_gene: TRBJ2-7
CDR3aa: CASSSGQELFEQYF
CDR3nt: TGCGCCAGCAGCTCCGGACAGGAACTATTCGAGCAGTACTTC

v_gene: TRBV7-3
abundance: .
d_gene: TRBD1
j_gene: TRBJ2-5
CDR3aa: CASSSPRQGGGETQYF
CDR3nt: TGTGCCAGCAGCTCCCCCCGACAGGGCGGTGGAGAGACCCAGTACTTC

v_gene: TRBV10-3
abundance: .
d_gene: .
j_gene: TRBJ1-4
CDR3aa: CAISESLLRDENEKLFF
CDR3nt: TGTGCCATCAGTGAGTCGTTGTTAAGGGACGAGAATGAAAAACTGTTTTTT

v_gene: TRBV11-1
abundance: .
d_gene: .
j_gene: TRBJ2-6
CDR3aa: CASKPPSSGANVLTF
CDR3nt: TGTGCCAGCAAGCCCCCCAGCTCTGGGGCCAACGTCCTGACTTTC

v_gene: TRBV3-1/TRBV3-2
abundance: .
d_gene: TRBD2
j_gene: TRBJ2-3
CDR3aa: CASSQGGGNTDTQYF
CDR3nt: TGTGCCAGCAGCCAGGGCGGGGGGAACACAGATACGCAGTATTTT

v_gene: TRBV2
abundance: .
d_gene: .
j_gene: TRBJ2-5
CDR3aa: CASSVAVQETQYF
CDR3nt: TGTGCCAGCAGTGTAGCGGTACAAGAGACCCAGTACTTC

v_gene: TRBV18
abundance: once
d_gene: TRBD1
j_gene: TRBJ1-5
CDR3aa: CASSLQGEGQPQHF
CDR3nt: TGTGCCAGCTCACTACAGGGGGAGGGACAGCCCCAGCATTTT

v_gene: TRBV11-2
abundance: .
d_gene: TRBD1
j_gene: TRBJ2-7
CDR3aa: CASSPSGQGEQYF
CDR3nt: TGTGCCAGCAGCCCCAGCGGACAGGGTGAGCAGTACTTC

v_gene: TRBV2
abundance: once
d_gene: .
j_gene: TRBJ1-2
CDR3aa: CASSPSLNYGYTF
CDR3nt: TGTGCCAGCAGCCCCAGCCTCAACTATGGCTACACCTTC

v_gene: TRBV5-1
abundance: .
d_gene: .
j_gene: TRBJ1-5
CDR3aa: CASGRDPNQPQHF
CDR3nt: TGCGCCAGCGGGAGGGATCCTAATCAGCCCCAGCATTTT

v_gene: TRBV5-1
abundance: .
d_gene: .
j_gene: TRBJ2-7
CDR3aa: CASSSKWEAGGHYEQYF
CDR3nt: TGCGCCAGCAGCTCCAAATGGGAGGCCGGGGGGCACTACGAGCAGTACTTC

v_gene: TRBV30
abundance: few
d_gene: .
j_gene: TRBJ1-2
CDR3aa: CAWIGTFYGYTF
CDR3nt: TGTGCCTGGATCGGGACATTCTATGGCTACACCTTC

v_gene: TRBV19
abundance: .
d_gene: .
j_gene: TRBJ1-2
CDR3aa: CASSMRGADWYGYTF
CDR3nt: TGTGCCAGTAGCATGAGGGGGGCCGATTGGTATGGCTACACCTTC

v_gene: TRBV12-3/TRBV12-4
abundance: once
d_gene: .
j_gene: TRBJ1-2
CDR3aa: CASSVRGAVGYTF
CDR3nt: TGTGCCAGCAGTGTCCGGGGGGCTGTTGGCTACACCTTC

v_gene: TRBV19
abundance: .
d_gene: .
j_gene: TRBJ2-5
CDR3aa: CASKKGLGVEETQYF
CDR3nt: TGTGCCAGTAAGAAAGGACTGGGGGTGGAAGAGACCCAGTACTTC

v_gene: TRBV6-5
abundance: .
d_gene: .
j_gene: TRBJ1-1
CDR3aa: CASSSLITAGNTEAFF
CDR3nt: TGTGCCAGCAGTTCCCTCATTACGGCGGGGAACACTGAAGCTTTCTTT

v_gene: TRBV5-1
abundance: once
d_gene: .
j_gene: TRBJ1-2
CDR3aa: CASSWTSGLNYGYTF
CDR3nt: TGCGCCAGCAGCTGGACCTCGGGGTTAAACTATGGCTACACCTTC